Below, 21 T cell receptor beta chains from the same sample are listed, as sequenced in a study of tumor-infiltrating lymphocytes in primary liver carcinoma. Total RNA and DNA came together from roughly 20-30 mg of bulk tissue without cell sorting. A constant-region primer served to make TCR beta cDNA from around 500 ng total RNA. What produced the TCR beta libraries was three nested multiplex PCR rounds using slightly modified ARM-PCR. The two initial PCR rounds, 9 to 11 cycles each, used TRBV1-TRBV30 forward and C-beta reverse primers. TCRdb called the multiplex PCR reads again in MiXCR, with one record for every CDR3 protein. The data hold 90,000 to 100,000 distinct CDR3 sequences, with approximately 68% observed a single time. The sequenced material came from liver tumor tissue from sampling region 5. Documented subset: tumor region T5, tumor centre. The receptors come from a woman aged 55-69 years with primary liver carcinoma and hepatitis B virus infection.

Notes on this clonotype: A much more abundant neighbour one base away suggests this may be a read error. The CDR3 sequence: CASSHRQGARYEQYF. Written as DNA, the CDR3 is TGTGCCAGCAGCCACCGACAGGGGGCTCGATACGAGCAGTACTTC. The chain uses TRBV14 and TRBJ2-7; TRBD1 aligns across 10 bases. The CDR3 runs 15 residues. J was trimmed by 4 bases and V by 3 bases; bases with no gene match: 6. The germline V gene encodes CDR1 SGHDN and CDR2 FVKESK.

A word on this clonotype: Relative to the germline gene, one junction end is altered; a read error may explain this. For the CDR3, the DNA is TGTGCCAGCAGTTCCGCAGGCGGGGTCAACCAGCCCCGGCATTTT. This gives the protein CASSSAGGVNQPRHF. The chain combines TRBV6-2 or TRBV6-3 with TRBJ1-5; no firm D call. This CDR3 contains 15 residues. From germline, CDR1 is MNHEY and CDR2 SVGEGT.

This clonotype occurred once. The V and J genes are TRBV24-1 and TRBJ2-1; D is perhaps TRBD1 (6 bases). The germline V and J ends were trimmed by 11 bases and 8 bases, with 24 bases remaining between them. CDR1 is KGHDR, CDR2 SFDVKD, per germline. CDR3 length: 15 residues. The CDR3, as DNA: TGTGCCAGCAGAAGGGGGTCTGAGCTATACGATGAGCAGTTCTTC. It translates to CASRRGSELYDEQFF.

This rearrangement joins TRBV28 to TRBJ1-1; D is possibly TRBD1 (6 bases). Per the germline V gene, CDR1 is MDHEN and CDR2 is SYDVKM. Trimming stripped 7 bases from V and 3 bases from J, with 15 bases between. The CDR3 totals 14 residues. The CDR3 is CASTWGGRDTEAFF. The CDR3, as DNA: TGTGCCAGCACCTGGGGGGGGCGCGACACTGAAGCTTTCTTT.

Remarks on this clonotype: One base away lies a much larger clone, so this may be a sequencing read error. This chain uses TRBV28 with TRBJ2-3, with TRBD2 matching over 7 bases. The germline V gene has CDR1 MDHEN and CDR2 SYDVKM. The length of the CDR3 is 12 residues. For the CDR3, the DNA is TGTGCCACCCAAGCGGGGAGCGATATGCAGTATTTT. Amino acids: CATQAGSDMQYF.

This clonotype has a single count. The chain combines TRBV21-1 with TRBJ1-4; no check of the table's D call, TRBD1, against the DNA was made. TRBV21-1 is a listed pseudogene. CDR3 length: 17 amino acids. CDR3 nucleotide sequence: TGTGCCAGCAGCAAGGTTAGGCGAGGCGCCCATAATGAAAAACTGTTTTTT. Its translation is CASSKVRRGAHNEKLFF.

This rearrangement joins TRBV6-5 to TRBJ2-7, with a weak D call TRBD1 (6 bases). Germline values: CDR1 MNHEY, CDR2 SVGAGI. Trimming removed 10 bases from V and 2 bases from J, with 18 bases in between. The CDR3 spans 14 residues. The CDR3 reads CANSQTGVTYEQYF. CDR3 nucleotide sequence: TGTGCCAACAGCCAGACAGGAGTAACCTACGAGCAGTACTTC.

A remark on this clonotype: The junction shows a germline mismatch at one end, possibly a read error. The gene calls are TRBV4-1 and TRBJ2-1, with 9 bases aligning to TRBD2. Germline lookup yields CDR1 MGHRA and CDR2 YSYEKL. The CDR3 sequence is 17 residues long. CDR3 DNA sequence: TGCGTCAGCAGCCAACGAGTCCCCCCAGCGGGGGGCAATGAGCAGCTCTTC. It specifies CVSSQRVPPAGGNEQLF.

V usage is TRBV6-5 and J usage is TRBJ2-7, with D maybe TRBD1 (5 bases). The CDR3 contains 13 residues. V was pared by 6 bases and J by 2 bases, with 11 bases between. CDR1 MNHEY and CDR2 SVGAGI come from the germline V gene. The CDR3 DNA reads TGTGCCAGCAGCGAGACAGTTACCTACGAGCAGTACTTC. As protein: CASSETVTYEQYF.

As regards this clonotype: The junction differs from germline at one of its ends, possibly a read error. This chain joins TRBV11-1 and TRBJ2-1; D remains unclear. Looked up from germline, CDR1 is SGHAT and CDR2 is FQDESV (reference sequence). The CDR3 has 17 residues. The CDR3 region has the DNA TGTGCCAGCAGCCTCATAGGTGCATCCCTAACCTACAATGAGCAGTCCTTC. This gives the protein CASSLIGASLTYNEQSF.

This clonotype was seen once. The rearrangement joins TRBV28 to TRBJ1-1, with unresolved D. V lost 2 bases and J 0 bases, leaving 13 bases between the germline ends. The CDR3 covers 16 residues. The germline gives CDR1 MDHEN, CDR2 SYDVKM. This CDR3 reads CASSLLRIGLNTEAFF. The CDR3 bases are TGTGCCAGCAGTTTACTTCGGATAGGGTTGAACACTGAAGCTTTCTTT.

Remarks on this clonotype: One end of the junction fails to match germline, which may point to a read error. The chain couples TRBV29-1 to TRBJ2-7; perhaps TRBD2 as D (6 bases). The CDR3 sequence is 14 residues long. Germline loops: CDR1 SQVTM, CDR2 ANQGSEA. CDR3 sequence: CGVGELAAPYEQYF. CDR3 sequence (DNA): TGCGGCGTTGGGGAACTAGCAGCCCCCTACGAGCAGTACTTC.

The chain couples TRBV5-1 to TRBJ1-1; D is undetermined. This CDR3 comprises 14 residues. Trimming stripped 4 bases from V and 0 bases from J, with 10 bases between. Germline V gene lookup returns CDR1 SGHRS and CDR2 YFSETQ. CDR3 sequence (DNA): TGCGCCAGCAGCCCCGATAGAATGAACACTGAAGCTTTCTTT. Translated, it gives CASSPDRMNTEAFF.

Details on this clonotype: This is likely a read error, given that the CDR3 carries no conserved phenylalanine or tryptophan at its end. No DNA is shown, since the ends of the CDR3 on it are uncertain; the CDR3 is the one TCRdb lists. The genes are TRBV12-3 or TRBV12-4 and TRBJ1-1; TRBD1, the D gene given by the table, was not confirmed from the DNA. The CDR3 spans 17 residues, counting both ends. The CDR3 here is CASRDGTDTIPNTEAVL.

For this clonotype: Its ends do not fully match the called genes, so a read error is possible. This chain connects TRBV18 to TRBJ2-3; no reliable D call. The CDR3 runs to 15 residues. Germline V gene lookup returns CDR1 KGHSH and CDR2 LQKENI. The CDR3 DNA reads TGTGCCAGCTCACCAGATACTCCGACCACAGATACGCAATATTTT. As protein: CASSPDTPTTDTQYF.

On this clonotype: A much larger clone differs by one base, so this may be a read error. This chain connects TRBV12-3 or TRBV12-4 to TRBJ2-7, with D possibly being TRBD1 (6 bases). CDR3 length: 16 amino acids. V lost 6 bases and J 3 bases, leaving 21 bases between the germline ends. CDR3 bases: TGTGCCAGCAGAGTCCAATCCGGGACAAAATACTACGAGCAGTACTTC. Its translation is CASRVQSGTKYYEQYF.

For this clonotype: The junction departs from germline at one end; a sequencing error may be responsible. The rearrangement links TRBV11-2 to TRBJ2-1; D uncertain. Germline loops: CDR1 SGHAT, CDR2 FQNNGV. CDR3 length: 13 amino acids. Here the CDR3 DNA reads TGTACCAGCAACTTAGACCGGGTAAGAGAGCAGTTCTTC. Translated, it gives CTSNLDRVREQFF.

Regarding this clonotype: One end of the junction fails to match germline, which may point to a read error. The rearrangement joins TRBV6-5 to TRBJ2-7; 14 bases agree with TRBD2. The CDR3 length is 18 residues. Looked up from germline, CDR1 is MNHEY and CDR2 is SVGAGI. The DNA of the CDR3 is TGTGCTAGCAGTTACGCGGGGACTAGCGGGAGTGGGGCGTACGAGCAGCACTTC. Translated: CASSYAGTSGSGAYEQHF.

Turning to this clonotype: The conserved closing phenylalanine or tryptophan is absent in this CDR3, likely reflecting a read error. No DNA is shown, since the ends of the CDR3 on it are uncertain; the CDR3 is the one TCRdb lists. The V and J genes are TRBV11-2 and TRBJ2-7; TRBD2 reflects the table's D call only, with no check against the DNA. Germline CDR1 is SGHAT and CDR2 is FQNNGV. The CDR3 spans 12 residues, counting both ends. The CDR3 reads CASSLDRDWQYY.

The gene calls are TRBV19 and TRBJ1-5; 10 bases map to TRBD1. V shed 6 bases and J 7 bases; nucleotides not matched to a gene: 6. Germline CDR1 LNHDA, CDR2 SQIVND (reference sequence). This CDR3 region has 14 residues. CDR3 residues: CASRGTGDGQPQHF. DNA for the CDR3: TGTGCCAGTAGAGGGACAGGGGACGGACAGCCCCAGCATTTT. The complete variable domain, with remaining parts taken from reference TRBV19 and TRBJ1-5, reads DGGITQSPKYLFRKEGQNVTLSCEQNLNHDAMYWYRQDPGQGLRLIYYSQIVNDFQKGDIAEGYSVSREKKESFPLTVTSAQKNPTAFYLCASRGTGDGQPQHFGDGTRLSIL.

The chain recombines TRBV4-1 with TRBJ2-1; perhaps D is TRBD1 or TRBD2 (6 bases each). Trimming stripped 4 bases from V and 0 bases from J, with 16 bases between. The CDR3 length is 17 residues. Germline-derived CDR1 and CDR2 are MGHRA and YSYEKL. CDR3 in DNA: TGCGCCAGCAGCCTGCGGGATCAGGGGTTCTCCTACAATGAGCAGTTCTTC. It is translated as CASSLRDQGFSYNEQFF.